The 15 T cell receptor beta chains below all came from one sample that was sequenced in a study of shared clonotypes between healthy human individuals. Method: immunoSEQ multiplex PCR; TCRdb's copy keeps in-frame clones and lacks some. There are over 2 million clones in the sample; roughly 94% occur only once, and around 0.13% lies in the top ten. The specimen was naive CD4+ T cells sorted from blood. The sample's subset: CD45RA+ positively selected. The source of these receptors is a man between 18 and 35 years old in good health.

The gene calls are TRBV6-5 and TRBJ2-5; D is possibly TRBD2 (5 bases). Germline V gene data show CDR1 as MNHEY and CDR2 as SVGAGI. The V gene lost 7 bases and the J gene lost 5 bases, with 11 bases spanning the gap. The CDR3 has 12 residues. The CDR3 DNA reads TGTGCCAGCACTTTGGACTGGGAGACCCAGTACTTC. The encoded protein is CASTLDWETQYF.

This sequence joins TRBV13 and TRBJ1-1; D unresolved. The CDR3 runs to 16 residues. Germline CDR1 PRHDT, CDR2 FYEKMQ (reference sequence). V lost 2 bases and J 0 bases, leaving 13 bases between the germline ends. CDR3 protein: CASSLTHRVLNTEAFF. The CDR3 region has the DNA TGTGCCAGCAGCTTAACCCACCGGGTTTTGAACACTGAAGCTTTCTTT.

The chain recombines TRBV10-3 with TRBJ2-5; TRBD1 matches at 8 bases. Germline CDR1 ENHRY, CDR2 SYGVKD. V dropped 5 bases and J dropped 1; count of bases not matched to a gene: 6. The CDR3 consists of 15 residues. CDR3 region: CAISRTGGTQETQYF. CDR3 bases: TGTGCCATCAGTCGTACAGGGGGAACCCAAGAGACCCAGTACTTC.

The V call is TRBV2, the J call TRBJ2-7; D not certain. The CDR3 sequence is 13 residues long. V lost 5 bases, J lost 0 bases, and 8 bases lay in between. Germline V CDR1 and CDR2: SNHLY, FYNNEI. CDR3 coding DNA: TGTGCCAGCAGTTGGCCGATCTCCTACGAGCAGTACTTC. This codes for CASSWPISYEQYF.

V and J are TRBV2 and TRBJ2-3, with 12 bases identical to TRBD2. The V and J ends lost 4 bases and 1 base, in that order; junction bases with no gene match: 12. Germline CDR1 is SNHLY and CDR2 is FYNNEI. The CDR3 loop spans 19 amino acids. In DNA, the CDR3 is TGTGCCAGCAGTGGACTAGCGGGAGTAGGGGGTGTGGGCACAGATACGCAGTATTTT. It encodes CASSGLAGVGGVGTDTQYF.

The chain recombines TRBV10-3 with TRBJ2-3; a possible D gene is TRBD2 (6 bases). V lost 10 bases and J lost 2, with 22 bases in between. Germline CDR1 and CDR2: ENHRY and SYGVKD. The CDR3 length is 16 residues. In nucleotides, the CDR3 is TGTGCCACGCTGGGAACCGGGACTCACCACACAGATACGCAGTATTTT. This codes for CATLGTGTHHTDTQYF.

The chain joins TRBV27 to TRBJ2-2; D remains unclear. The CDR3 covers 15 residues. The V end was cut by 4 bases, the J end by 6 bases, with 15 bases between. Germline CDR1 MNHEY, CDR2 SMNVEV (reference sequence). This CDR3 is CASSSMKRRPGELFF. The CDR3 region has the DNA TGTGCCAGCAGTTCGATGAAACGTAGGCCCGGGGAGCTGTTTTTT.

The chain uses TRBV7-9 and TRBJ2-1; 13 bases line up with TRBD2. Germline CDR1 and CDR2: SEHNR and FQNEAQ (reference sequence). Unmatched junction bases numbered 7, after V lost 1 base and J lost 4 bases. This CDR3 contains 18 residues. The CDR3 is CASSLGTSGGSFYNEQFF. Written as DNA, the CDR3 is TGTGCCAGCAGCTTAGGGACTAGCGGGGGTTCCTTTTACAATGAGCAGTTCTTC. The variable domain in full, completed from reference TRBV7-9 and TRBJ2-1, reads DTGVSQNPRHKITKRGQNVTFRCDPISEHNRLYWYRQTLGQGPEFLTYFQNEAQLEKSRLLSDRFSAERPKGSFSTLEIQRTEQGDSAMYLCASSLGTSGGSFYNEQFFGPGTRLTVL.

The chain combines TRBV5-1 with TRBJ2-1; a weak D match, TRBD2 (6 bases). Per germline, CDR1 SGHRS and CDR2 YFSETQ. CDR3 length: 14 amino acids. With 5 bases removed from V and 3 bases from J, the gap between germline ends came to 12 bases. CDR3 bases: TGCGCCAGCAGTGAGGAGGGTGGCTACAATGAGCAGTTCTTC. Amino acid sequence: CASSEEGGYNEQFF.

The chain carries TRBV7-3 and TRBJ2-3; 8 bases fit TRBD1. From germline, CDR1 is SGHTA and CDR2 FQGTGA. The J segment lost 6 bases and the V segment lost 0 bases, leaving 5 bases of the junction unmatched. CDR3 length equals 15 residues. CDR3 amino acids: CASSLTQGAFDTQYF. Written as DNA, the CDR3 is TGTGCCAGCAGCTTAACTCAGGGGGCGTTTGATACGCAGTATTTT.

The rearrangement joins TRBV18 to TRBJ2-1, with 10 bases aligning to TRBD2. J lost 8 bases, V lost 2 bases, and 9 bases had no gene match. The CDR3 loop spans 16 amino acids. CDR1 KGHSH and CDR2 LQKENI come from the germline V gene. The CDR3 DNA sequence: TGTGCCAGCTCACCAGGGAGGAAGCGGGGGGGCGATGAGCAGTTCTTC. Translation gives CASSPGRKRGGDEQFF.

This chain connects TRBV5-1 to TRBJ2-7, with TRBD1 matching 8 bases. The V and J ends lost 0 bases and 2 bases, in that order; junction bases with no gene match: 4. Germline V gives CDR1 SGHRS, CDR2 YFSETQ. The CDR3 runs 15 residues. The DNA for the CDR3 is TGCGCCAGCAGCTTGGGGACAGGGAAGACCTACGAGCAGTACTTC. Its protein is CASSLGTGKTYEQYF.

CDR3 nucleotide sequence: TGTGCCAGCAGCTTAAAGGGGCTTAATTCACCCCTCCACTTT. It codes for CASSLKGLNSPLHF. The rearrangement joins TRBV7-2 to TRBJ1-6; TRBD1 might be the D (5 bases). Germline V gene lookup returns CDR1 SGHTA and CDR2 FQGNSA. This CDR3 is built from 14 residues. V lost 2 bases and J lost 6, with 8 bases in between.

CDR3 sequence (DNA): TGTGCCAGCAGCTTGGTGGACAGGCTCTACTATGGCTACACCTTC. It yields the protein CASSLVDRLYYGYTF. V gene TRBV5-4 combines with J gene TRBJ1-2; 7 positions agree with TRBD1. This CDR3 is built from 15 residues. The V gene's germline CDR1 is SGHNT and CDR2 YYREEE (reference sequence). The V and J ends lost 0 bases and 3 bases, in that order; junction bases with no gene match: 5.

This chain joins TRBV11-2 and TRBJ2-5; 11 nucleotides match TRBD2. The CDR3 spans 16 residues. Germline loops: CDR1 SGHAT, CDR2 FQNNGV. Trimming at V came to 5 bases and at J to 1 base, leaving 6 bases not matched to a gene. Written as DNA, the CDR3 is TGTGCCAGCAGCATCGGGACTAGCGGACCCCAAGAGACCCAGTACTTC. Its translation: CASSIGTSGPQETQYF.